Below, one T cell receptor (beta chain) is given with its context. Here immunoSEQ multiplex PCR was the method, and the copy in TCRdb shows in-frame clones only, minus some. Of 40,000 to 55,000 clones in the sample, roughly 87% were seen once. This record belongs to a study of T cell changes during pregnancy in multiple sclerosis. The CDR3 has 14 residues. Trimming removed 2 bases at V and 0 bases at J, with 7 bases between. Germline CDR1 and CDR2: SGHTA and FQGTGA. The source was CD4+ T cells from peripheral blood mononuclear cells, collected after pregnancy. The chain employs TRBV7-3 and TRBJ1-1, with D possibly being TRBD1 (6 bases). The clonotype comes from a female donor with multiple sclerosis, enrolled in a pregnancy study. The CDR3 DNA reads as TGTGCCAGCAGCTTACAGGGGATGAACACTGAAGCTTTCTTT. Translation gives CASSLQGMNTEAFF.